This T cell receptor (beta chain) was profiled in a study of CD8+ T cells in alopecia areata. Turning to the study itself: Female C3H/HeJ mice aged roughly 6-10 weeks received skin from spontaneously alopecic C3H/HeJ graft donors aged roughly 6-12 months. Study-wide points: Clonality in lesional scalp, especially alopecia totalis/universalis, exceeded that of normal scalp.

This clone was counted at least ten times. The antigen remains undetermined. Gene names refer to mouse genes. The read ends 4 residues shy of where the CDR3 ends; the end is completed using the germline J gene. RNA, once extracted, was reverse transcribed into cDNA for use as the sequencing template. Method: immunoSEQ multiplex PCR; TCRdb's copy keeps in-frame clones and lacks some. Reported are 15,000 to 20,000 clones, none seen only once; the ten largest carry approximately 33%. Cutaneous lymph node cells were pooled, and they were sorted using CD4, CD8alpha, NKG2D, NKG2ACE and other markers. Germline values: CDR1 NNHDY, CDR2 SYVADS. Trimming pared 3 bases from V and 1 base from J, leaving 10 bases between. CDR3 length: 14 residues.

The sequence derives from a C3H/HeJ mouse with alopecia areata. Mouse MHC haplotype: H2-k. The genes are TRBV13-3 and TRBJ1-2, with D possibly TRBD1 on 6 matching bases. The specimen sequenced was CD8+ T cells sorted from a lymph node. Partial CDR3 DNA: TGTGCCAGCAGTGGGGACAAATTAAACTCC. It yields the protein CASSGDKLNS. The CDR3 reads in full as CASSGDKLNSDYTF.